The sample holds a few counts of the clone carrying this TCR beta chain. Its antigen is unknown. The sample comes from a study of STAT5B mutations in CD4+ large granular lymphocyte leukemia. TCRdb's copy holds only in-frame clones and misses some; the assay was immunoSEQ multiplex PCR. Of tens of thousands of clones detected, more than 65% appear once; the ten largest clones hold about 6.6%. Study-wide findings and caveats: Top patient clones used TRBV06 genes more often: 8/27 versus 2/35 in controls.

Germline values: CDR1 SGHAT, CDR2 FQNNGV. The ends were cut back, 5 bases at V and 0 bases at J, with 6 bases in the middle. This CDR3 has 13 residues. The source material was CD4+ T cells from blood buffy coats. This TCR derives from a human donor in good health. J is TRBJ2-3 and V is TRBV11-2, with D possibly being TRBD1 or TRBD2 (5 bases each). The CDR3 here is CASSRDSTDTQYF. CDR3 in DNA: TGTGCCAGCAGCCGGGACAGCACAGATACGCAGTATTTT.